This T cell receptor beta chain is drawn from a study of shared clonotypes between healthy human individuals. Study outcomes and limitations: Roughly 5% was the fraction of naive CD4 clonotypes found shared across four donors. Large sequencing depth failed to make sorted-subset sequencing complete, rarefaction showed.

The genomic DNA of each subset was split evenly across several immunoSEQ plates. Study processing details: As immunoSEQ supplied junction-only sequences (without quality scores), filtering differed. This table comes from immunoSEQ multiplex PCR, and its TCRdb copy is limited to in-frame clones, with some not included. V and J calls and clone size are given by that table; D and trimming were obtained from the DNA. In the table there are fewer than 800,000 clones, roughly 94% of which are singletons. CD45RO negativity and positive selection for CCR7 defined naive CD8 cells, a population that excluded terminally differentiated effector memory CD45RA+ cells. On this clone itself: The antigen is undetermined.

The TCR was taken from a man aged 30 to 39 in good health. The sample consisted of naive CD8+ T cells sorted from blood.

The CDR3 nucleotides read TGTGCCAGCAGTTTCGCCGGACAGGGGTACGAGCAGTACTTC. It specifies CASSFAGQGYEQYF. V and J are TRBV27 and TRBJ2-7; 9 bases fit TRBD1. With 3 bases clipped from V and 4 bases from J, the junction kept 4 bases outside the gene matches. The CDR3 runs to 14 residues. Per the germline V gene, CDR1 is MNHEY and CDR2 is SMNVEV (reference sequence).